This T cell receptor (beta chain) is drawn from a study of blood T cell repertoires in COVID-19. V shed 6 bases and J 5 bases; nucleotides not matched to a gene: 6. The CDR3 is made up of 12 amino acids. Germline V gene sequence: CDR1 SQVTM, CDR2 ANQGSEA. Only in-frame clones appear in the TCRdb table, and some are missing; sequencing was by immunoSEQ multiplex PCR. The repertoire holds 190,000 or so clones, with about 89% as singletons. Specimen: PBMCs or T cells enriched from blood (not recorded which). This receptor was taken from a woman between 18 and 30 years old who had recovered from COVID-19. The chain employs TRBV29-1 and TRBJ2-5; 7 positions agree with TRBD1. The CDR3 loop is CSVMTGTETQYF. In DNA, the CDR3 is TGCAGCGTCATGACAGGGACGGAGACCCAGTACTTC.